This TCR beta chain was recovered during a study of T cell responses to AZD1222 COVID-19 vaccine. Study findings and constraints: The donor cohort was predominantly white British with a female majority, and clonal diversity may have been underestimated. Repertoire sampling was restricted to post-peak T cell response timepoints.

Trimming pared 7 bases from V and 1 base from J, leaving 16 bases between. Germline V CDR1 and CDR2: MNHEY, SVGAGI. This CDR3 comprises 15 residues. Method: immunoSEQ multiplex PCR; TCRdb's copy keeps in-frame clones and lacks some. This sample has about 150,000 clones, with 85% to 90% found just once. As regards this clone: Its specificity is not known.

V usage is TRBV6-5 and J usage is TRBJ1-1; D is perhaps TRBD1 (6 bases). The sample here was peripheral blood, taken on day 0 of AZD1222 vaccination. This TCR was sampled from an adult in good health. The CDR3 spells CASTLRGAPNTEAFF. The CDR3 coding sequence is TGTGCCAGCACATTAAGGGGGGCACCGAACACTGAAGCTTTCTTT.